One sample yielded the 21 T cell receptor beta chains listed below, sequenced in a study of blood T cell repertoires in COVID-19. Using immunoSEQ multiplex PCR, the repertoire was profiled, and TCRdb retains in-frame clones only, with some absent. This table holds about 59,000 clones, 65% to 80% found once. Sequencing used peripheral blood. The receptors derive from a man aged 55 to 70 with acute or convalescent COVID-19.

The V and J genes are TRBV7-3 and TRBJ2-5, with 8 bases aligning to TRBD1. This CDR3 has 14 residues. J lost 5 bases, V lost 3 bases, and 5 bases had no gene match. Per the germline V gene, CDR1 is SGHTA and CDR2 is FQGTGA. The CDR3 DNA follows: TGTGCCAGCAGCTTCAGGGGGCCGCGGGAGACCCAGTACTTC. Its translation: CASSFRGPRETQYF.

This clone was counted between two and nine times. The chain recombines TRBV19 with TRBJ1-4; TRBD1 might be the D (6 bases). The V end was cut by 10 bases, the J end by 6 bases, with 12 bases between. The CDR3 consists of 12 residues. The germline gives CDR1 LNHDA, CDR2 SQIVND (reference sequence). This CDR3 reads CATTGHDEKLFF. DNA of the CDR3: TGTGCCACGACAGGACATGATGAAAAACTGTTTTTT.

CDR3 sequence reads: CASSDSTGSYEQYF. CDR3 nucleotide sequence: TGTGCCAGCAGCGATTCGACAGGGTCCTACGAGCAGTACTTC. The chain uses TRBV21-1 and TRBJ2-7; the listed D gene, TRBD1, was not tested against the DNA. TRBV21-1 is a known pseudogene. The CDR3 extends over 14 amino acids.

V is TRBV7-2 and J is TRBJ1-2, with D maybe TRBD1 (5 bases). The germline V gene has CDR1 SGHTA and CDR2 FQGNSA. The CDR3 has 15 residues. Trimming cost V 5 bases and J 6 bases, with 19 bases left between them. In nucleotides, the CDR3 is TGTGCCAGCAGCCTTCGTTCAGGGTCCGAGGATGGCTACACCTTC. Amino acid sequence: CASSLRSGSEDGYTF.

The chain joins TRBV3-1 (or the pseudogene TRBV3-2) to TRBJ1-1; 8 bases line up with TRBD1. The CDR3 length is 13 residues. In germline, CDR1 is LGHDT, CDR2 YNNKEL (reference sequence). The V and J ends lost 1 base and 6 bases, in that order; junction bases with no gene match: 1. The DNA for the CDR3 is TGTGCCAGCAGCCAAGTACAGGGGGCTGAAGCTTTCTTT. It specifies CASSQVQGAEAFF.

The CDR3 protein is CASSLRLAQPQHF. The CDR3 DNA reads TGTGCCAGCAGTTTAAGACTAGCTCAGCCCCAGCATTTT. The gene calls are TRBV27 and TRBJ1-5; no clear D. Germline-derived CDR1 and CDR2 are MNHEY and SMNVEV (reference sequence). V shed 2 bases and J shed 6 bases, with 8 bases lying between them. The CDR3 runs 13 residues.

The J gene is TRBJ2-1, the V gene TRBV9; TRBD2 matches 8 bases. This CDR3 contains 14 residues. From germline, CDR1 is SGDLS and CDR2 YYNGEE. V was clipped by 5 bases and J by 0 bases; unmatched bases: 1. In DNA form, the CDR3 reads TGTGCCAGCAGTCTAGCGGGCTCCTACAATGAGCAGTTCTTC. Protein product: CASSLAGSYNEQFF.

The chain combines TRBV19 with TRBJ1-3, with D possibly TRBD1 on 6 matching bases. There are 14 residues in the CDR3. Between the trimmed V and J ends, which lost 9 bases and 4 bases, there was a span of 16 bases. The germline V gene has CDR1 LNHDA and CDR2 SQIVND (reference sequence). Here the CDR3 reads CASNRQVTGNTIYF. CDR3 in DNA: TGTGCCAGCAACCGACAGGTCACAGGAAACACCATATATTTT.

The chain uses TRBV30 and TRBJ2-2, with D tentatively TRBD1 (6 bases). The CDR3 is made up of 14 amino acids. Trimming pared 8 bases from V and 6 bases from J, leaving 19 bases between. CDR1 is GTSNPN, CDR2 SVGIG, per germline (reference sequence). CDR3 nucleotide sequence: TGTGCCGCCCGTGAACAGGGCTTTGCCGGGGAGCTGTTTTTT. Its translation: CAAREQGFAGELFF.

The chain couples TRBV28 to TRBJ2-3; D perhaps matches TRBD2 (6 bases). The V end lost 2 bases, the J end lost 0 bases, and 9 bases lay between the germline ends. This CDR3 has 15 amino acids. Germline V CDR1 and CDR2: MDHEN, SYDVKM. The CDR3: CASSLAGTSTDTQYF. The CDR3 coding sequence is TGTGCCAGCAGTTTAGCGGGAACTAGCACAGATACGCAGTATTTT.

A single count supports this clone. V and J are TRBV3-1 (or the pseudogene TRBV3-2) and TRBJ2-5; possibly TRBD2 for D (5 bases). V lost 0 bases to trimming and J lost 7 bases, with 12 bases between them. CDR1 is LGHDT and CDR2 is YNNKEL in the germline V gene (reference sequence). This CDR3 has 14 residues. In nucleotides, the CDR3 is TGTGCCAGCAGCCAAGAAGGAGGTCGGGGGACCCAGTACTTC. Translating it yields CASSQEGGRGTQYF.

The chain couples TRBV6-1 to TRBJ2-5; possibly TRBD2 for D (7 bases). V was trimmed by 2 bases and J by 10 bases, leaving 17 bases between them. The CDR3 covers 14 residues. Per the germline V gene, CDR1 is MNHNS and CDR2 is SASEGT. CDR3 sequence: CASSERGGQLDQYF. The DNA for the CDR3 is TGTGCCAGCAGTGAAAGGGGGGGGCAGTTGGACCAGTACTTC.

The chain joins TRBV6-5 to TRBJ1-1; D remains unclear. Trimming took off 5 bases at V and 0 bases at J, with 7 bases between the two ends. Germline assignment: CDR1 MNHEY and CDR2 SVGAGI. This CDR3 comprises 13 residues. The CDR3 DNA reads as TGTGCCAGCAGTCCGGTTATGAACACTGAAGCTTTCTTT. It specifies CASSPVMNTEAFF.

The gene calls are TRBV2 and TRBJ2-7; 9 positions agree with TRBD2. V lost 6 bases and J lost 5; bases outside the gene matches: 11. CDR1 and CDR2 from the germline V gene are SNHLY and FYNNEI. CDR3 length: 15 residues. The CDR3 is CASRASSGMLNEQYF. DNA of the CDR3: TGTGCCAGCAGAGCCTCTAGCGGGATGTTGAACGAGCAGTACTTC.

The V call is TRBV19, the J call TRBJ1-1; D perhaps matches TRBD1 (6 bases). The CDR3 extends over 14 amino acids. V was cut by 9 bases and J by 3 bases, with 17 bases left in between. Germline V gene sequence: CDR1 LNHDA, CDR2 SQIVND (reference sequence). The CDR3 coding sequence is TGTGCCAGCCTGCTCAGGGGTTGGGACACTGAAGCTTTCTTT. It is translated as CASLLRGWDTEAFF. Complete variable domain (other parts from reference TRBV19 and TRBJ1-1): DGGITQSPKYLFRKEGQNVTLSCEQNLNHDAMYWYRQDPGQGLRLIYYSQIVNDFQKGDIAEGYSVSREKKESFPLTVTSAQKNPTAFYLCASLLRGWDTEAFFGQGTRLTVV.

In DNA, the CDR3 is TGTGCCAGCAGCTCCCTCGGGGGACAGACTGAAGCTTTCTTT. Protein: CASSSLGGQTEAFF. This rearrangement joins TRBV7-3 to TRBJ1-1, with 7 positions matching TRBD1. Germline-derived CDR1 and CDR2 are SGHTA and FQGTGA. The CDR3 extends over 14 amino acids. V lost 4 bases to trimming and J lost 5 bases; unmatched junction nucleotides: 7. The full variable domain, rest sourced from reference TRBV7-3 and TRBJ1-1, is GAGVSQTPSNKVTEKGKYVELRCDPISGHTALYWYRQSLGQGPEFLIYFQGTGAADDSGLPNDRFFAVRPEGSVSTLKIQRTERGDSAVYLCASSSLGGQTEAFFGQGTRLTVV.

CDR3 region: CASSPTEGGGETQYF. In nucleotides, the CDR3 is TGTGCCAGCAGCCCAACGGAGGGTGGCGGAGAGACCCAGTACTTC. This sequence joins TRBV4-2 and TRBJ2-5; weak D call: TRBD2 (6 bases). V lost 4 bases and J lost 4, with 16 bases in between. The CDR3 runs 15 residues. CDR1 is LGHNA, CDR2 YNFKEQ, per germline.

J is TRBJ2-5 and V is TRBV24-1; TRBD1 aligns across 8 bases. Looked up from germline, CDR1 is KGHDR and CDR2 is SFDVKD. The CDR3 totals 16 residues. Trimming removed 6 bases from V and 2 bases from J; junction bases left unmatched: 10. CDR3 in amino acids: CATSLTGQGIQETQYF. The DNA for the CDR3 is TGTGCCACCAGTTTGACAGGACAGGGAATTCAAGAGACCCAGTACTTC.

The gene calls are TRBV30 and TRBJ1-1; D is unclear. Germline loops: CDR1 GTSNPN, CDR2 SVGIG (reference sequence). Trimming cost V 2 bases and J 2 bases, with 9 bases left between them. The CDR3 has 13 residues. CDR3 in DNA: TGTGCCTGGAGTAATACGGGTAACACTGAAGCTTTCTTT. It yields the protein CAWSNTGNTEAFF.

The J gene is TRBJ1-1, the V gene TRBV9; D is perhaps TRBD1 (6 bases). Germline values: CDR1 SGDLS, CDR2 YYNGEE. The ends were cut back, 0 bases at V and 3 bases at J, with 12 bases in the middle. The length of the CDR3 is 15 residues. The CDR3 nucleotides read TGTGCCAGCAGCGTAGGAAGGGAGGGGGACACTGAAGCTTTCTTT. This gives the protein CASSVGREGDTEAFF.

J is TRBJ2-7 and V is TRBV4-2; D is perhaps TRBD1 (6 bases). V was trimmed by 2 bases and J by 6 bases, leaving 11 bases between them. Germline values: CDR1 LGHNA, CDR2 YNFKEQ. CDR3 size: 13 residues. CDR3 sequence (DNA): TGTGCCAGCAGCCAACAGGGGCTCGGCGAGCAGTACTTC. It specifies CASSQQGLGEQYF.